Below, 29 T cell receptor beta chains from the same sample are listed, as sequenced in a study of T cells in Graves' hyperthyroidism and ophthalmopathy. Researchers took RNA transcripts and amplified the TCR beta CDR3 regions from them. Primed by the HTBI set, a first-round RT-PCR was run on the TCR CDR3. A single record per CDR3 protein comes from TCRdb applying MiXCR to the multiplex PCR reads. Counted here are 600,000 to 700,000 distinct CDR3 sequences, about 14% occurring once; the ten biggest clones make up approximately 4.3%. The sample taken for sequencing was blood. The receptors come from a woman in her thirties or forties with Graves' ophthalmopathy.

This clonotype was picked up many times. As DNA, the CDR3 is TGTGCCAGCAGCTTAGGGGAGAGAGAAGAGCAGTACTTC. This translates into CASSLGEREEQYF. V usage is TRBV7-9 and J usage is TRBJ2-7, with D possibly TRBD2 on 5 matching bases. This CDR3 has 13 amino acids. Looked up from germline, CDR1 is SEHNR and CDR2 is FQNEAQ (reference sequence). V was pared by 1 base and J by 7 bases, with 11 bases between.

The V gene is TRBV7-2, the J gene TRBJ1-5, with D uncertain. The V gene lost 2 bases and the J gene lost 5 bases, with 10 bases spanning the gap. Germline assignment: CDR1 SGHTA and CDR2 FQGNSA. The CDR3 has 14 amino acids. The CDR3 coding sequence is TGTGCCAGCAGCTTACCGGAATACTATCAGCCCCAGCATTTT. Protein product: CASSLPEYYQPQHF. Supplemented by reference TRBV7-2 and TRBJ1-5, the full variable domain reads GAGVSQSPSNKVTEKGKDVELRCDPISGHTALYWYRQSLGQGLEFLIYFQGNSAPDKSGLPSDRFSAERTGGSVSTLTIQRTQQEDSAVYLCASSLPEYYQPQHFGDGTRLSIL.

This clonotype was counted between two and nine times. The gene calls are TRBV28 and TRBJ1-5, with a tentative D call TRBD1 (5 bases). The CDR3 has 14 amino acids. CDR1 is MDHEN, CDR2 SYDVKM, per germline. V was trimmed by 5 bases and J by 3 bases, leaving 11 bases between them. In DNA, the CDR3 is TGTGCCAGCAGTGTGGGACCGAACAATCAGCCCCAGCATTTT. Translating it yields CASSVGPNNQPQHF.

J is TRBJ2-5 and V is TRBV7-9, with 7 bases that match TRBD1. Germline V gene lookup returns CDR1 SEHNR and CDR2 FQNEAQ (reference sequence). The V segment lost 5 bases and the J segment 4 bases; nucleotides outside the gene matches: 7. This CDR3 has 14 amino acids. This CDR3 is CASSHTGAGETQYF. CDR3 DNA: TGTGCCAGCAGCCATACAGGGGCGGGAGAGACCCAGTACTTC.

Only a few counts were recorded for this clonotype. The V call is TRBV10-1, the J call TRBJ2-2; TRBD2 matches 7 bases. CDR1 WNHNN and CDR2 SYGVQD come from the germline V gene (reference sequence). J was trimmed by 6 bases and V by 5 bases; bases with no gene match: 6. The CDR3 length is 14 residues. CDR3 loop: CASSSGNPPGELFF. In DNA form, the CDR3 reads TGCGCCAGCAGTAGCGGGAATCCCCCCGGGGAGCTGTTTTTT.

The chain combines TRBV28 with TRBJ1-1; D possibly corresponds to TRBD1 (5 bases). V lost 4 bases to trimming and J lost 4 bases, with 13 bases between them. This CDR3 contains 14 residues. Germline V gene sequence: CDR1 MDHEN, CDR2 SYDVKM. The CDR3 reads CASSSAQASTEAFF. Here the CDR3 DNA reads TGTGCCAGCAGTTCCGCACAGGCAAGCACTGAAGCTTTCTTT.

This clonotype has ten or more counts. The gene calls are TRBV3-1 and TRBJ2-3; possible D gene TRBD2, 5 bases. There are 16 residues in the CDR3. Germline-derived CDR1 and CDR2 are LGHDT and YNNKEL (reference sequence). The germline V and J ends were trimmed by 0 bases and 2 bases, with 12 bases remaining between them. This CDR3 is CASSQDKRLYTDTQYF. Here the CDR3 DNA reads TGTGCCAGCAGCCAAGATAAGCGGCTTTACACAGATACGCAGTATTTT.

This clonotype was observed at least ten times. The J gene is TRBJ2-7, the V gene TRBV6-5; 7 bases fit TRBD1. Germline V lookup: CDR1 MNHEY, CDR2 SVGAGI. After removal of 2 bases from V and 2 bases from J, the junction contained 6 bases not matched to a gene. There are 15 residues in the CDR3. The CDR3 DNA reads as TGTGCCAGCAGTTACGGGCAGGGGGTAACCTACGAGCAGTACTTC. Protein sequence: CASSYGQGVTYEQYF.

There are many counts of this clonotype. The genes are TRBV27 and TRBJ1-5; D gene uncertain. V was clipped by 5 bases and J by 9 bases, with 14 bases between them. The CDR3 sequence is 13 residues long. Germline V gene lookup returns CDR1 MNHEY and CDR2 SMNVEV (reference sequence). Written as DNA, the CDR3 is TGTGCCAGCAGTCCCACAAGCCTCGGGCCCCAGCATTTT. This encodes CASSPTSLGPQHF.

This clonotype was counted between two and nine times. The rearrangement uses TRBV6-2 or TRBV6-3 and TRBJ2-3, with 8 bases lining up with TRBD1. The germline V gene encodes CDR1 MNHEY and CDR2 SVGEGT. Trimming cost V 5 bases and J 2 bases; bases outside gene matches: 6. The CDR3 runs 15 residues. CDR3 residues: CASSRGQGHTDTQYF. In DNA, the CDR3 is TGTGCCAGCAGTCGCGGACAGGGACACACAGATACGCAGTATTTT.

This clonotype was detected many times. One junction end disagrees with the germline gene, perhaps due to a read error. The CDR3 spells CASINQAGDSPASF. The DNA of the CDR3 is TGTGCCAGCATCAACCAGGCAGGGGATTCCCCAGCCTCATTT. V is TRBV6-2 or TRBV6-3 and J is TRBJ1-5; maybe TRBD1 (6 bases). This CDR3 is 14 amino acids long. Per the germline V gene, CDR1 is MNHEY and CDR2 is SVGEGT.

This clonotype occurred once. The rearrangement links TRBV2 to TRBJ1-5; TRBD1 matches at 11 bases. The V segment lost 2 bases and the J segment 6 bases; nucleotides outside the gene matches: 3. Germline-derived CDR1 and CDR2 are SNHLY and FYNNEI. The CDR3 covers 15 residues. CDR3 protein: CASSELGTGGQPQHF. The CDR3 coding sequence is TGTGCCAGCAGTGAACTCGGGACAGGGGGTCAGCCCCAGCATTTT.

This clonotype was observed at least ten times. The V and J genes are TRBV28 and TRBJ2-7; a possible D gene is TRBD1 (6 bases). CDR3 size: 16 residues. The V gene's germline CDR1 is MDHEN and CDR2 SYDVKM. V lost 5 bases and J lost 0, with 17 bases in between. The CDR3 bases are TGTGCCAGCAGTGACCAGGACAGCATTTTCTCCTACGAGCAGTACTTC. As protein: CASSDQDSIFSYEQYF.

The table lists this clonotype with many counts. In DNA form, the CDR3 reads TGTGCCTGGAGTGTACAGACGGGGATCTACGAGCAGTACTTC. This codes for CAWSVQTGIYEQYF. The rearrangement joins TRBV30 to TRBJ2-7; TRBD2 might be the D (5 bases). Trimming left V 0 bases short and J 3 bases short, with 12 bases between. CDR1 is GTSNPN, CDR2 SVGIG, per germline (reference sequence). This CDR3 is 14 amino acids long.

This sequence joins TRBV28 and TRBJ2-5, with D tentatively TRBD1 or TRBD2 (5 bases each). Germline V CDR1 and CDR2: MDHEN, SYDVKM. The CDR3 has 14 residues. Trimming took 3 bases from V and 5 from J, leaving 13 bases between them. This CDR3 reads CASSFGGWEETQYF. For the CDR3, the DNA is TGTGCCAGCAGTTTTGGGGGTTGGGAGGAGACCCAGTACTTC.

This clonotype was seen a handful of times. The chain carries TRBV29-1 and TRBJ2-4, with 7 bases fitting TRBD2. In germline, CDR1 is SQVTM, CDR2 ANQGSEA. J gave up 8 bases and V 2 bases, and 6 bases lay outside the gene matches. The CDR3 has 13 amino acids. CDR3 region: CSVESGTGDIQYF. The CDR3 DNA sequence: TGCAGCGTTGAAAGCGGGACGGGGGACATTCAGTACTTC.

This clonotype was counted many times. This sequence may be a read error, since a much larger clone differs from it by one base. The chain carries TRBV12-3 or TRBV12-4 and TRBJ2-5, with no clear D. The CDR3 has 13 amino acids. Trimming took off 4 bases at V and 6 bases at J, with 12 bases between the two ends. The CDR3: CASSSARGQTQYF. In nucleotides, the CDR3 is TGTGCCAGCAGTTCAGCCCGAGGACAGACCCAGTACTTC.

Only a few counts were recorded for this clonotype. The chain joins TRBV6-2 or TRBV6-3 to TRBJ1-5; D gene ambiguous. The CDR3 totals 13 residues. Trimming cost V 7 bases and J 5 bases, with 12 bases left between them. Germline CDR1 and CDR2: MNHEY and SVGEGT. CDR3 DNA sequence: TGTGCCAGCACCTTACTGTCTTATCAGCCCCAGCATTTT. Its translation: CASTLLSYQPQHF.

The V and J genes are TRBV27 and TRBJ2-2, with no clear D. Trimming cost V 7 bases and J 3 bases, with 9 bases left between them. Germline-derived CDR1 and CDR2 are MNHEY and SMNVEV (reference sequence). The CDR3 has 13 residues. CDR3 bases: TGTGCCAGCATGTTCTGGGACACCGGGGAGCTGTTTTTT. Protein: CASMFWDTGELFF.

This clonotype was picked up many times. The chain combines TRBV2 with TRBJ2-5; 9 bases line up with TRBD2. Germline values: CDR1 SNHLY, CDR2 FYNNEI. V shed 2 bases, J shed 7 bases, and the junction held 11 bases outside the gene matches. The CDR3 length is 16 residues. The CDR3 protein is CASSETRLAEWGTQYF. CDR3 nucleotides: TGTGCCAGCAGTGAAACCCGACTAGCGGAGTGGGGGACCCAGTACTTC. Full variable domain (missing parts from reference TRBV2 and TRBJ2-5): EPEVTQTPSHQVTQMGQEVILRCVPISNHLYFYWYRQILGQKVEFLVSFYNNEISEKSEIFDDQFSVERPDGSNFTLKIRSTKLEDSAMYFCASSETRLAEWGTQYFGPGTRLLVL.

In this sample, this clonotype turned up many times. This sequence joins TRBV7-2 and TRBJ2-5; 15 bases are shared with TRBD2. Germline loops: CDR1 SGHTA, CDR2 FQGNSA. The length of the CDR3 is 19 residues. The V gene end was trimmed by 5 bases and the J gene end by 6 bases; junction bases not matched to a gene: 16. CDR3 in DNA: TGTGCCAGCAGCCCCCCGGGACTAGCGGGAGGAGACTTTGACCAGACCCAGTACTTC. This codes for CASSPPGLAGGDFDQTQYF.

Of note for this clonotype: A much more abundant neighbour one base away suggests this may be a read error. The chain has TRBV6-5 and TRBJ2-7; D is uncertain. Looked up from germline, CDR1 is MNHEY and CDR2 is SVGAGI. The CDR3 has 16 residues. Trimming took off 4 bases at V and 4 bases at J, with 20 bases between the two ends. The CDR3 sequence is CASSCSLSQIPYEQYF. The CDR3 coding sequence is TGTGCCAGCAGTTGCTCGCTAAGTCAGATACCTTACGAGCAGTACTTC.

The chain recombines TRBV6-2 or TRBV6-3 with TRBJ2-5; TRBD2 matches 7 bases. V gave up 6 bases and J gave up 1 base; unmatched junction bases: 11. Per germline, CDR1 MNHEY and CDR2 SVGEGT. The CDR3 is made up of 16 amino acids. The chain's CDR3 is CASSILAELLQETQYF. In nucleotides, the CDR3 is TGTGCCAGCAGCATCCTAGCGGAGCTCCTCCAAGAGACCCAGTACTTC.

This clonotype was seen once. The chain employs TRBV20-1 and TRBJ2-7; 10 nucleotides match TRBD2. CDR3 length equals 13 residues. The germline V gene encodes CDR1 DFQATT and CDR2 SNEGSKA (reference sequence). V shed 5 bases, J shed 6 bases, and the junction held 7 bases outside the gene matches. The CDR3 here is CSAGSGRALEQYF. The CDR3 nucleotides read TGCAGTGCTGGGAGCGGGAGGGCTCTCGAGCAGTACTTC.

Many counts were recorded for this clonotype. The gene calls are TRBV14 and TRBJ2-3, with 13 positions matching TRBD2. The CDR3 has 15 residues. Germline CDR1 reads SGHDN; CDR2 reads FVKESK. Trimming removed 5 bases from V and 4 bases from J; junction bases left unmatched: 3. The CDR3 loop is CASSWTSGSSDTQYF. In nucleotides, the CDR3 is TGTGCCAGCAGCTGGACTAGCGGGAGCTCAGATACGCAGTATTTT.

This clonotype showed up many times. The chain uses TRBV29-1 and TRBJ2-7; perhaps TRBD1 as D (6 bases). Germline-derived CDR1 and CDR2 are SQVTM and ANQGSEA. The CDR3 covers 11 residues. V was clipped by 7 bases and J by 3 bases, with 10 bases between them. Written as DNA, the CDR3 is TGCAGCGCCCAACAGGGCTACGAGCAGTACTTC. This codes for CSAQQGYEQYF.

This clonotype was observed a handful of times. The genes are TRBV12-3 or TRBV12-4 and TRBJ1-5; D gene unclear. CDR3 length equals 15 residues. V lost 2 bases, J lost 4 bases, and 12 bases lay in between. This CDR3 is CASSLSGRDNQPQHF. The DNA for the CDR3 is TGTGCCAGCAGTTTATCGGGAAGGGATAATCAGCCCCAGCATTTT.

This clonotype was observed a handful of times. The chain recombines TRBV7-9 with TRBJ2-7, with 9 bases lining up with TRBD1. The V gene's germline CDR1 is SEHNR and CDR2 FQNEAQ (reference sequence). The CDR3 has 15 amino acids. V gave up 7 bases and J gave up 4 bases; unmatched junction bases: 11. The CDR3 loop reads CASTYGTGYGYEQYF. DNA for the CDR3: TGTGCCAGCACCTACGGGACAGGGTATGGGTACGAGCAGTACTTC.

The J gene is TRBJ2-5, the V gene TRBV19; the D call may be TRBD1 or TRBD2 (5 bases each). Trimming removed 5 bases at V and 1 base at J, with 14 bases between. Germline V gene sequence: CDR1 LNHDA, CDR2 SQIVND (reference sequence). The CDR3 length is 15 residues. Here the CDR3 DNA reads TGTGCCAGTAGTCGAACCCGGGGCTTCCAAGAGACCCAGTACTTC. Translation: CASSRTRGFQETQYF.